Detailed here is one T cell receptor beta chain. Its antigen is not yet known. No base qualities exist here, and no much larger clone lies one base off it. V is pared back by 1 base and J by 7 bases, with 13 bases lying between the germline termini. The CDR3 numbers 14 residues from cysteine through phenylalanine. CDR3 DNA is the only sequence kept; it has 42 bases, read in frame from the first base. The germline V gene (reference sequence) sets CDR1 to PRHDT and CDR2 to FYEKMQ. This entry comes from a study of blood T cell repertoires in COVID-19 (dated by TCRdb to about 2020). As for the study more broadly: Collaborator samples came from the United States, Italy and Spain and covered acute and convalescent phases of COVID-19. Samples were obtained from the ongoing ImmuneRACE study (first 160 participants) and from over 1,000 subjects provided by 6 global collaborators. Sample metadata almost always included a de-identified subject ID, COVID-19 status, age in years and sex. The material from the prospective study consisted of cDNA or gDNA derived from T cells, B-cell-depleted T cells, or PBMCs. The dataset comprised deeply sampled blood TCRbeta repertoires from subjects exposed to, actively infected with, or recovered from COVID-19. The repertoires were released in a freely available public database meant as a resource for research on the immune response to SARS-CoV-2. HLA class I and class II types, where available, came from metadata supplied by the sample provider rather than from assay-based typing.

TCRbeta CDR3 regions were amplified from genomic DNA using the immunoSEQ Assay, a bias-controlled multiplex PCR. The study's own analysis went as follows. The number of nucleated cells in each sample was estimated from the amplification of reference gene primers within the assay. To quantify the absolute abundance of each unique TCRbeta CDR3 rearrangement, sequence reads were collapsed and filtered. For each sample, productive Simpson clonality was calculated as the square root of Simpson's diversity index over productive rearrangements. TCRdb took over this immuneACCESS table, retaining in-frame rearrangements with V and J assigned. Such tables are incomplete; in checked studies, under half of the missing clones stem from an unresolved V gene, and the remainder is unexplained. V and J calls and clone size are copied from that table; D and trimming were computed from the DNA. The sample records over 30,000 clones, 85% to 90% of which are singletons. 4% to 5% of the sample lies in the top ten.

Study-wide conclusions, independent of this receptor: Clinical and demographic metadata were provided uncurated, with the amount varying by source and participant.

Each collaborating institution followed its own protocols to collect whole blood in K2EDTA tubes. For TCRbeta analysis, collaborators shipped samples as frozen whole blood, isolated PBMCs, or DNA extracted from either of those sample types. The receptor was derived from a woman in her 70s with active COVID-19. The sample consisted of peripheral blood. Rearrangement joined TRBV13 to TRBJ1-2; tentative D gene TRBD1, with 6 bases matching. CDR3 loop: CASSLERGGFGYTF. The DNA sequence follows: TGTGCCAGCAGCTTAGAGAGAGGGGGTTTTGGCTACACCTTC.